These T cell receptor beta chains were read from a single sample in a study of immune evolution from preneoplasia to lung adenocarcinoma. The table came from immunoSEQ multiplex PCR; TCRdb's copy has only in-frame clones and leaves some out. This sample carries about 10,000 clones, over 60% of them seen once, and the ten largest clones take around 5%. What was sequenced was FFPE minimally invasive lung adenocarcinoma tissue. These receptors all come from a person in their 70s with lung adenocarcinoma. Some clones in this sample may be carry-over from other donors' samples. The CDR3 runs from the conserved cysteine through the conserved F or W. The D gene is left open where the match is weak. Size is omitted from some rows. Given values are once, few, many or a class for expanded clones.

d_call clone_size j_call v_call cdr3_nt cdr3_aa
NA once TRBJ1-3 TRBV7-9 TGTGCCAGCAGCTACGACCAAGGAAACACCATATATTTT CASSYDQGNTIYF
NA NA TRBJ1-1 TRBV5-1 TGCGCCAGCAGCCGCCCAGGGACGAACACTGAAGCTTTCTTT CASSRPGTNTEAFF
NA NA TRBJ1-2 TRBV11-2 TGTGCCAGCAGCTTAGGAACAGACATTAACTATGGCTACACCTTC CASSLGTDINYGYTF
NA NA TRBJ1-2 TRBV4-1 TGCGCCAGCAGCCAAGATGAGGGGGTCGCAAACTATGGCTACACCTTC CASSQDEGVANYGYTF
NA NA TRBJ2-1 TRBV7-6 TGTGCCAGCAGCTTAGGGGACCGTACCAATGAGCAGTTCTTC CASSLGDRTNEQFF
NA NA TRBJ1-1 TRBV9 TGTGCCAGCAGCGCAATGGGGGGCCCGTTTCCCTTGGGCACTGAAGCTTTCTTT CASSAMGGPFPLGTEAFF
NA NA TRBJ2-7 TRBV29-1 TGCAGCGTTCAAAGCGGGACAGTCCCCTACGAGCAGTACTTC CSVQSGTVPYEQYF
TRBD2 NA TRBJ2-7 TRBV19 TGTGCCAGTAGTACAGGACCAGCGGGAGTCGGATCCTACGAGCAGTACTTC CASSTGPAGVGSYEQYF
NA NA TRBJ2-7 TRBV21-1 TGTGCCAGCAGCAAAGTCGAGCAGTACTTC CASSKVEQYF
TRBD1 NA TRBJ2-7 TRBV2 TGTGCCAGCAGTGGAACAGGGGGTGGGTACTTC CASSGTGGGYF
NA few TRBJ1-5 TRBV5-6 TGTGCCAGCAGCTTGGGAGGAATAGGCAATCAGCCCCAGCATTTT CASSLGGIGNQPQHF
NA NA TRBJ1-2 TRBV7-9 TGTGCCAGCAGCTCATCAGGGGAAAACGGCTATGGCTACACCTTC CASSSSGENGYGYTF
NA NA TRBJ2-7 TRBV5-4 TGTGCCAGCAGCTTGGAGGCTAGCGCCTACGAGCAGTACTTC CASSLEASAYEQYF
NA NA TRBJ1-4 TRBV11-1 TGTGCCAGCAGCTTTCGGGTGAATGAAAAACTGTTTTTT CASSFRVNEKLFF
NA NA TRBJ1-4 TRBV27 TGTGCCAGCAGTTTCGGGGATTCTAATGAAAAACTGTTTTTT CASSFGDSNEKLFF
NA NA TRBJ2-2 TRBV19 TGTGCCAGTAGAAGAGGCGGCACCGGGGAGCTGTTTTTT CASRRGGTGELFF
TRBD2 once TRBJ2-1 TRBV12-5 TGTGCTAGTGGTGGGACTAGCGGGAGCGCTGAGCAGTTCTTC CASGGTSGSAEQFF
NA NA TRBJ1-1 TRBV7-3 TGTGCCAGCGGACTAGACGGGAACACTGAAGCTTTCTTT CASGLDGNTEAFF
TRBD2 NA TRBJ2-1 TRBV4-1 TGCGCCAGCAGCCAGGGACTAGCGGGAGGTTCCTACAATGAGCAGTTCTTC CASSQGLAGGSYNEQFF
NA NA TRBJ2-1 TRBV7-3 TGTGCCAGCAGCCAAAACTCCGACTCCACCCGGTTCTTC CASSQNSDSTRFF
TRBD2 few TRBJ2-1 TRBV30 TGTGCCTGGAGTGTGGGACTAGCTAACAATGAGCAGTTCTTC CAWSVGLANNEQFF
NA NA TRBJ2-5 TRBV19 TGTGCCAGTAGTATAGCGGGAGTGACAGAGACCCAGTACTTC CASSIAGVTETQYF
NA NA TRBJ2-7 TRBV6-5 TGTGCCAGCAGGAGGACTGGATCATACGAGCAGTACTTC CASRRTGSYEQYF
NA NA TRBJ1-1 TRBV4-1 TGCGCCAGCAGCCAAGAGTCGAGCCCCTGGGGCACTGAAGCTTTCTTT CASSQESSPWGTEAFF
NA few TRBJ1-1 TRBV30 TGTGCCTGGAGTGTAACCGGGATGAACACTGAAGCTTTCTTT CAWSVTGMNTEAFF
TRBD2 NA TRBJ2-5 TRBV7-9 TGTGCCAGCGGGACTAGCAGATATTACCAAGAGACCCAGTACTTC CASGTSRYYQETQYF
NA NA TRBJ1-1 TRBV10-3 TGTGCCATCGCCTCCGGGACGGTGAACACTGAAGCTTTCTTT CAIASGTVNTEAFF
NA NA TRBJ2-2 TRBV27 TGTGCCAGCAGTCCGCTAGCCCATCGGGAGACCGGGGAGCTGTTTTTT CASSPLAHRETGELFF
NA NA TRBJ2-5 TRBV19 TGTGCCAGTAGTCAGCTGGAGGGGACCCAGTACTTC CASSQLEGTQYF
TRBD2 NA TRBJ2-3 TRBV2 TGTGCCAGCAGTGCGGAAGCGGGGGCCAGCACAGATACGCAGTATTTT CASSAEAGASTDTQYF
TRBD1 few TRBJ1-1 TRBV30 TGTGCCTGGGTAGGACAGGGGGGGACTGAAGCTTTCTTT CAWVGQGGTEAFF
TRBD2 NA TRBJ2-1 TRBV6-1 TGTGCCAGCAGTGGCATGACTAGCGGGAGACACAATGAGCAGTTCTTC CASSGMTSGRHNEQFF
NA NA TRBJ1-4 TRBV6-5 TGTGCCAGCAGACCCAATCAGGGTGAAAAACTGTTTTTT CASRPNQGEKLFF
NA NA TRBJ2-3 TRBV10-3 TGTGCCATCAGTAATGCCCCCTCGTATAGCACAGATACGCAGTATTTT CAISNAPSYSTDTQYF
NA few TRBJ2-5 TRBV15 TGTGCCACCAGCAGGATAGCCGGAGAGACCCAGTACTTC CATSRIAGETQYF
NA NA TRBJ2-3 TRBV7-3 TGTGCCAGCAGCCTAGGGGGGGCCTTCACAGATACGCAGTATTTT CASSLGGAFTDTQYF
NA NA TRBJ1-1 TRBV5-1 TGCGCCAGCAGCTCCCGGGGGCCTTTTGACCACACTGAAGCTTTCTTT CASSSRGPFDHTEAFF
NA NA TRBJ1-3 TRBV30 TGTGCCTGGCACGAAGAGGGGGCTGGAAACACCATATATTTT CAWHEEGAGNTIYF
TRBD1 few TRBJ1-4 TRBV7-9 TGTGCCAGCGCGGACAGGGGGAGGGAAAAACTGTTTTTT CASADRGREKLFF
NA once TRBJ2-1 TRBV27 TGTGCCAGCAATAAGTACAATGAGCAGTTCTTC CASNKYNEQFF
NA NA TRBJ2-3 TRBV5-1 TGCGCCAGCATGGGGGCAGAAGGTACGCAGTATTTT CASMGAEGTQYF
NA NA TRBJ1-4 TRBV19 TGTGCCAGTAGTCTCCGGACGGATTATAATGAAAAACTGTTTTTT CASSLRTDYNEKLFF
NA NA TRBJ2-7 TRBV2 TGTGCCAGTTCCCCTCGGGGACGGCGAGAGCAGTACTTC CASSPRGRREQYF
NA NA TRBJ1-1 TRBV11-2 TGTGCCAGCAGCGCACACCCGGGACAAGGGGCTTCGGGCACTGAAGCTTTCTTT CASSAHPGQGASGTEAFF
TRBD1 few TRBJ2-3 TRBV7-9 TGTGCCAGCAGCTTAGTTCAGGGGGTGGCAGATACGCAGTATTTT CASSLVQGVADTQYF
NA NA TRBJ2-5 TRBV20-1 TGCAGTGCTACTAGGCAAGAGACCCAGTACTTC CSATRQETQYF
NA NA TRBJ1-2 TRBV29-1 TGCAGCGTTGATGCGGGGGTCGATGGCTACACCTTC CSVDAGVDGYTF
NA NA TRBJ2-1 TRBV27 TGTGCCAGCAGTGCCCCAAGGCGGGGTGTAGGCAATGAGCAGTTCTTC CASSAPRRGVGNEQFF
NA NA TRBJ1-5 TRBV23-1 TGCGCCAGCAGTCGTTGTCACAATAGCAATCAGCCCCAGCATTTT CASSRCHNSNQPQHF
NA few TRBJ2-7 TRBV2 TGTGCCAGCAGTGGGACACCGTACGAGCAGTACTTC CASSGTPYEQYF
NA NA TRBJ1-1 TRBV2 TGTGCCAGCAGTGATCTCAACGGTAACACTGAAGCTTTCTTT CASSDLNGNTEAFF
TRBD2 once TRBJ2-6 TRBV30 TGTGCCTGGAGTGTAGTTCATTCTAGCGGGAGGGGGGCTGGGGCCAACGTCCTGACTTTC CAWSVVHSSGRGAGANVLTF
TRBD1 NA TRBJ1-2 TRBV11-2 TGTGCCAGCAGCTTAGGGACAGGTGGAAACTATGGCTACACCTTC CASSLGTGGNYGYTF
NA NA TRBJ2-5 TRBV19 TGTGCCAGTAGTTGGGCAGCTCAAGAGACCCAGTACTTC CASSWAAQETQYF
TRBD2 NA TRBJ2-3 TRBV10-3 TGTGCCATCAGCCAGACTAGCGGAAGCACAGATACGCAGTATTTT CAISQTSGSTDTQYF